The rows below give T cell receptor beta chains drawn from one sample of a study of blood T cell repertoires in COVID-19. Measured with immunoSEQ multiplex PCR; TCRdb has only the in-frame clones, and not every one. The table lists some 370,000 clones, 89% of them singletons. The sample taken for sequencing was peripheral blood. Receptors were obtained from a man aged 40-50 years with acute or convalescent COVID-19. CDR3s include the opening cysteine and the closing phenylalanine or tryptophan. Fields, in order: CDR3 DNA, CDR3 protein, D gene, J gene, clone size, V gene. A D gene is named only where the DNA matches it firmly. Expanded clones are given a class, and other clones once, few, many or no size at all.

TGTGCCAGCAGTTTCGGACAGGGTTCAGGCTACACCTTC CASSFGQGSGYTF TRBD1 TRBJ1-2 once TRBV27
TGTGCCACCAGTGATCCCCGTACGGGTCAGAACACCGGGGAGCTGTTTTTT CATSDPRTGQNTGELFF . TRBJ2-2 . TRBV24-1
TGTGCCAGCAGCAAAGGCCGCCTTAGGCAGGGGATAACGCCTGAAGCTTTCTTT CASSKGRLRQGITPEAFF . TRBJ1-1 . TRBV21-1
TGTGCCAGCAGCTTAGATGCAGGGGGAGGTCAGCCCCAGCATTTT CASSLDAGGGQPQHF TRBD1 TRBJ1-5 . TRBV11-2
TGTGCCAGCAGCTTAAGTCAGGGGGACTACGAGCAGTACTTC CASSLSQGDYEQYF TRBD1 TRBJ2-7 . TRBV7-8
TGTGCCAGCAGTTACTCCTCAGGGGAGAGGGAGACCCAGTACTTC CASSYSSGERETQYF . TRBJ2-5 . TRBV6-5
TGTGCCAGCAGCTTGCCCGAGGCAGAGAACACTGAAGCTTTCTTT CASSLPEAENTEAFF . TRBJ1-1 . TRBV5-4
TGTGCCAGCAGCAAAGCAGGGGGCGGGACCGGGGAGCTGTTTTTT CASSKAGGGTGELFF . TRBJ2-2 . TRBV21-1
TGTGCCAGCAGCCCCGGGACAGGGTATGGAAACACCATATATTTT CASSPGTGYGNTIYF TRBD1 TRBJ1-3 . TRBV5-6
TGTGCCAGCAGCCCGTCCGGGACTGAAGCAGATACGCAGTATTTT CASSPSGTEADTQYF . TRBJ2-3 . TRBV7-3